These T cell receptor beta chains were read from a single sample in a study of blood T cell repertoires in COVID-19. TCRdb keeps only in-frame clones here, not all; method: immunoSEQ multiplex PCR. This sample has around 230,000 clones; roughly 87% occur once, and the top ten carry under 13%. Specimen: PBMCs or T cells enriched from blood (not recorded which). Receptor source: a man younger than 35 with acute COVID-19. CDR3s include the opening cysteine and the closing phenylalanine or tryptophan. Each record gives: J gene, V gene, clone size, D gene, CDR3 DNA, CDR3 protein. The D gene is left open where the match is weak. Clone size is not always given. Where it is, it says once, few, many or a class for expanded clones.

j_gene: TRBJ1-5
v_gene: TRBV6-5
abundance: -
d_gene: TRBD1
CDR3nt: TGTGCCAGCAGTACCCGGACAGGCCCCAATCAGCCCCAGCATTTT
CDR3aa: CASSTRTGPNQPQHF

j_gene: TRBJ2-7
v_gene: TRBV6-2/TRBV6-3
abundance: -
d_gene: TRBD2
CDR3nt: TGTGCCAGCAGTGGGACTAGCGAGTCGAATGACCGGTTAGAGCAGTACTTC
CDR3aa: CASSGTSESNDRLEQYF

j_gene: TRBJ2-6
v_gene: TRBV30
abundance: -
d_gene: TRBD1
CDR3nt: TGTGCCTGGAGTGGAGGAACAGGGGGAAGCTCTGGGGCCAACGTCCTGACTTTC
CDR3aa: CAWSGGTGGSSGANVLTF

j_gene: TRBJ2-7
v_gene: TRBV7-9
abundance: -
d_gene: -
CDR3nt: TGTGCCACTACCCCCTACGAGCAGTACTTC
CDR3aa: CATTPYEQYF

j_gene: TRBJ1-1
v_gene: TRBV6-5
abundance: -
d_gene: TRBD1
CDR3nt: TGTGCCAGCAGCGGCCGCAGGGGGCGGGCTGAAGCCTTCTTT
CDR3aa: CASSGRRGRAEAFF

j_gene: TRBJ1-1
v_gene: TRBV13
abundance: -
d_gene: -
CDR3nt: TGTGCCAGCAGCTTCGCCGGGACAACTGAAGCTTTCTTT
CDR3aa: CASSFAGTTEAFF

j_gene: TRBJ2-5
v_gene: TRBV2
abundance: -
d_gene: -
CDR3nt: TGTGCCAGCAGTGAGGAGACTCGGGGCCAAGAGACCCAGTACTTC
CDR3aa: CASSEETRGQETQYF

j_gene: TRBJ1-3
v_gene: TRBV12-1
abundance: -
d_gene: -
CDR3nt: TGTGCCAGCAGCTTTAAGGGGCTTTTTACTTCGTATGGAAACACCATATATTTT
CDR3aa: CASSFKGLFTSYGNTIYF

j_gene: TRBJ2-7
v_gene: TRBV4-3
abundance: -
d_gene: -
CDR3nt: TGCGCCAGCAGCCAGAACAGGGATATCTACGAGCAGTACTTC
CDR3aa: CASSQNRDIYEQYF

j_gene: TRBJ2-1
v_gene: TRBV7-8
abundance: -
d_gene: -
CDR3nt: TGTGCCAGCAGCTTTAGGTTTTGGGGCGATGAGCAGTTCTTC
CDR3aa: CASSFRFWGDEQFF

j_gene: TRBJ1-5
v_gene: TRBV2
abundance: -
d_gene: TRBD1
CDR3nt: TGTGCCAGCAGTGAAGGACAGGGTATTCAGCCCCAGCATTTT
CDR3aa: CASSEGQGIQPQHF

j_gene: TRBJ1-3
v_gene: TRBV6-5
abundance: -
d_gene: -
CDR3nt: TGTGCCAGCAGTTCCTATTTGGCGGCTGGAAACACCATATATTTT
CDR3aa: CASSSYLAAGNTIYF

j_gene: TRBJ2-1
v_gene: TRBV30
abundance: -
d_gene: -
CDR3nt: TGTGCCTGGAAGGTAGCTTACAATGAGCAGTTCTTC
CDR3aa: CAWKVAYNEQFF

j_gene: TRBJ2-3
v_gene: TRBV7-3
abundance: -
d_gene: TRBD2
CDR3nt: TGTGCCAGCAGCCGCACAGCGGGACGCACAGATACGCAGTATTTT
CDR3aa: CASSRTAGRTDTQYF

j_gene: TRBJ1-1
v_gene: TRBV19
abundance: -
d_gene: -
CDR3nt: TGTGCCAGTAGTGCCTCAGTAAACACTGAAGCTTTCTTT
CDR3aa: CASSASVNTEAFF

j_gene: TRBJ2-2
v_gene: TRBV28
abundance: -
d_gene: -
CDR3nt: TGTGCCAGCAGTTTAGGGGCAGGGTCGGGCACCGGGGAGCTGTTTTTT
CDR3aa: CASSLGAGSGTGELFF

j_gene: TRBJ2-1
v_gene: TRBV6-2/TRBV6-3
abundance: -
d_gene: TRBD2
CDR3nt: TGTGCCAGCAGTGTAAATCGACTAGCGGGAGAGGACAATGAGCAGTTCTTC
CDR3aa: CASSVNRLAGEDNEQFF

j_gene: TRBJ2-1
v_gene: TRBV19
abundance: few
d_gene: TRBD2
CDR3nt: TGTGCCAGTAGTATCCCGGGACTAGCGGGAGTACATGAGCAGTTCTTC
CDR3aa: CASSIPGLAGVHEQFF

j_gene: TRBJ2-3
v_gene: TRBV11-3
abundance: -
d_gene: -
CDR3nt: TGTGCCAGCAGCCGAGCAGATACGCAGTATTTT
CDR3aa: CASSRADTQYF

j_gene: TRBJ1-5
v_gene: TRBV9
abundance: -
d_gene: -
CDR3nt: TGTGCCACCGGAACCCCCCACAGGGGCAATCAGCCCCAGCATTTT
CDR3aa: CATGTPHRGNQPQHF

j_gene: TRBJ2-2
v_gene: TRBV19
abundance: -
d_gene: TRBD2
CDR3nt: TGTGCCAGTAGTCCCCGGACTAGCGGGACGAACACCGGGGAGCTGTTTTTT
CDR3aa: CASSPRTSGTNTGELFF

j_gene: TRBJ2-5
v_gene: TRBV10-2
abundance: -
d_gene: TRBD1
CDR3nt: TGCGCCAGCAGCCCGACAGGGTTTAAGACCCAGTACTTC
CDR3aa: CASSPTGFKTQYF

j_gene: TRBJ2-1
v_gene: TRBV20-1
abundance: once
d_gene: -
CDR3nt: TGCAGTGCTAGTAAAGTCGGGAGCCCCCCTGAGCAGTTCTTC
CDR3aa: CSASKVGSPPEQFF

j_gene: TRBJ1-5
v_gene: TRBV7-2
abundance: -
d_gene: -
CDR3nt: TGTGCCAGCAGCTCCAACGGGATTAGCAATCAGCCCCAGCATTTT
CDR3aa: CASSSNGISNQPQHF

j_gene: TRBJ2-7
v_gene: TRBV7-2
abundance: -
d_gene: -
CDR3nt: TGTGCCAGCAGCTTGGACATTCGCTACGAGCAGTACTTC
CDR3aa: CASSLDIRYEQYF

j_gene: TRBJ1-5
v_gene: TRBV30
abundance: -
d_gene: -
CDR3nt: TGTGCCTGGAGTCACAGGGACAATCAGCCCCAGCATTTT
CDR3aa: CAWSHRDNQPQHF

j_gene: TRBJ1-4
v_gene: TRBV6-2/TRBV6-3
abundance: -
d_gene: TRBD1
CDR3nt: TGTGCCAGCAGTGATTTGGGACAGGGGAGAAGTGAAAAACTGTTTTTT
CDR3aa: CASSDLGQGRSEKLFF

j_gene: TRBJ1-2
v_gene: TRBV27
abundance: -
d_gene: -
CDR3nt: TGTGCCAGCAGTTTTTCGTCAGGCTCTTTCTCGCGCTACACCTTC
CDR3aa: CASSFSSGSFSRYTF

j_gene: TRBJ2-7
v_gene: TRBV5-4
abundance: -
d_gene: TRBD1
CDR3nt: TGTGCCAGCAGCTCCTTCGGGACAGGTTACTCCTACGAGCAGTACTTC
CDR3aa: CASSSFGTGYSYEQYF

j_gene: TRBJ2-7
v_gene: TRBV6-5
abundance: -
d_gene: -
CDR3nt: TGTGCCAGCAGTTACTCACAACTAGTGTCCTCCTACGAGCAGTACTTC
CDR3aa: CASSYSQLVSSYEQYF

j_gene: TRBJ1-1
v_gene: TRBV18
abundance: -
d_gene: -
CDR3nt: TGTGCCAGCTCCCCGGCGGGAGGAGGGGGAAACACTGAAGCTTTCTTT
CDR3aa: CASSPAGGGGNTEAFF

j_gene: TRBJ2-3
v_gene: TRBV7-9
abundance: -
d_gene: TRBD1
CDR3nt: TGTGCCAGCAGCTTGGGACAGGGGTACACAGATACGCAGTATTTT
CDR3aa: CASSLGQGYTDTQYF

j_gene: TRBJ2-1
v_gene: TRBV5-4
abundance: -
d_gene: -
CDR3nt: TGTGCCAGCAGCTTGGTCGGTTCCTACAATGAGCAGTTCTTC
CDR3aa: CASSLVGSYNEQFF

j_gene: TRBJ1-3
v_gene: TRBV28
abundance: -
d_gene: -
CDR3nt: TGTGCCAGCAGTTATATCCGAGAGGCAAACACCATATATTTT
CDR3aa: CASSYIREANTIYF

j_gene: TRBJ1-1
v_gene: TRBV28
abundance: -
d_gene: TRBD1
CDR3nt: TGTGCCAGCAGTCCCCCCGGGGTTGTTACCGGACAGGACACTGAAGCTTTCTTT
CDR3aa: CASSPPGVVTGQDTEAFF

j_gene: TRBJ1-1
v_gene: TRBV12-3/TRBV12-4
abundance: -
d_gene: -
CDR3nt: TGTGCCAGCACCTCCCCGGGGGGATCTGGCGCTTTCTTT
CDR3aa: CASTSPGGSGAFF

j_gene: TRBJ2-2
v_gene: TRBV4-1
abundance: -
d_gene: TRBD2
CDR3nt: TGCGCCAGCAGCCAAAAGCGGGAGGTGAACACCGGGGAGCTGTTTTTT
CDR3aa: CASSQKREVNTGELFF

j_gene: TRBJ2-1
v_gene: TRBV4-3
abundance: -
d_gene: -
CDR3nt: TGCGCCAGCAGTCAAGATTGGGGCAGAAACAATGAGCAGTTCTTC
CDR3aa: CASSQDWGRNNEQFF

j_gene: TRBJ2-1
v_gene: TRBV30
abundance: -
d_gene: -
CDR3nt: TGTGCCTGGAGTCTGAGAACTGCGTTAACCAGGGCCCTGTTCTTC
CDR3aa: CAWSLRTALTRALFF

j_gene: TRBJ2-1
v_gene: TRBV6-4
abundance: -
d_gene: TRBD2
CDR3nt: TGTGCCAGCAGTGACTTGACTAGCGGTGAGCAGTTCTTC
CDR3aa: CASSDLTSGEQFF

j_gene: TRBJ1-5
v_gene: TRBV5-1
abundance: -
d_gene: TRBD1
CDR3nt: TGCGCCAGCAGCGGAGGGGACAGGGGGCGAAGCAATCAGCCCCAGCATTTT
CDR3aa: CASSGGDRGRSNQPQHF

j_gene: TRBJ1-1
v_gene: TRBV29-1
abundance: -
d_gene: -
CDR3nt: TGCAGCGCACTCCGCAGAGGTCGGAACACTGAAGCTTTCTTT
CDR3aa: CSALRRGRNTEAFF

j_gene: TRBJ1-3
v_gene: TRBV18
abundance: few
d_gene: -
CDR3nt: TGTGCCAGCTCATCATCTCAGGGATCCGGAAACACCATATATTTT
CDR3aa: CASSSSQGSGNTIYF